Shown below are 22 T cell receptor beta chains from a single sample sequenced in a study of T-cell reconstitution after alpha-beta-depleted transplantation in children (dated by TCRdb to the mid-2010s). Sample treatment or condition, as interpreted from the label and publication: allogeneic hematopoietic cell transplantation with graft depleted of TCRalphabeta T cells and CD19 B cells. The library relied on PCR. The data were produced on an Illumina HiSeq 2500. To normalize quantification of the TCRbeta repertoire, the TCR libraries were built with molecular barcoding that relied on unique molecular identifiers. Using fastp at Q25 and MiXCR, TCRdb reprocessed the public reads and kept productive beta chains. When rows share a CDR3 protein, they turn into one entry using the most common DNA and genes. This sample has some 600,000 distinct CDR3 sequences in its table, and over 10% of those were observed once. 2% to 2.5% of the sample goes to the ten largest clones.

Material: PBMCs, mostly from graft donor cells, obtained 360 days after TCRalphabeta/CD19-depleted stem cell transplant. These receptors all stem from a male patient under 18 who had a stem cell transplant for acute myeloid leukemia, so the T cells may come from the graft donor.

This clonotype has ten or more counts. The chain employs TRBV29-1 and TRBJ2-1; 11 nucleotides match TRBD2. Germline CDR1 and CDR2: SQVTM and ANQGSEA. V was pared by 6 bases and J by 6 bases, with 7 bases of the junction left unmatched. The CDR3 is 14 amino acids. In DNA form, the CDR3 reads TGCAGCGTCCGACATAGCGGGAGGGCCAATGAGCAGTTCTTC. Its protein is CSVRHSGRANEQFF.

The V call is TRBV5-1, the J call TRBJ2-3; 10 bases match TRBD2. CDR1 and CDR2 from the germline V gene are SGHRS and YFSETQ. The CDR3 is made up of 16 amino acids. With V trimmed by 2 bases and J by 3 bases, 6 bases remained unmatched. The CDR3 DNA follows: TGCGCCAGCAGCTTCCTAGCGGGAGAAGCTACAGATACGCAGTATTTT. Translating it yields CASSFLAGEATDTQYF.

The chain carries TRBV6-1 and TRBJ2-7, with TRBD2 matching 7 bases. Trimming cost V 4 bases and J 2 bases; bases outside gene matches: 5. Germline assignment: CDR1 MNHNS and CDR2 SASEGT. This CDR3 is built from 14 residues. The CDR3, as DNA: TGTGCCAGCAGTGGAGCTAGCGGTCCCTACGAGCAGTACTTC. The encoded protein is CASSGASGPYEQYF.

The chain has TRBV5-4 and TRBJ2-3; TRBD2 aligns across 8 bases. This CDR3 contains 17 residues. The V gene end was trimmed by 0 bases and the J gene end by 2 bases; junction bases not matched to a gene: 8. Germline V gene sequence: CDR1 SGHNT, CDR2 YYREEE (reference sequence). This CDR3 is CASSLGLGGAATDTQYF. DNA of the CDR3: TGTGCCAGCAGCTTGGGCCTCGGGGGGGCGGCCACAGATACGCAGTATTTT.

This clonotype turned up a few times. The rearrangement uses TRBV7-9 and TRBJ2-7; D possibly uses TRBD1 or TRBD2 (6 bases each). Germline V gene sequence: CDR1 SEHNR, CDR2 FQNEAQ (reference sequence). Trimming removed 5 bases at V and 5 bases at J, with 16 bases between. The CDR3 contains 14 residues. In DNA, the CDR3 is TGTGCCAGCAGCCCCACGGGGGCTGGGGACGAGCAGTACTTC. Its protein product is CASSPTGAGDEQYF.

In its sample, this clonotype was seen a few times. The chain uses TRBV15 and TRBJ2-5; TRBD1 is a possible D gene (6 bases). Germline V gene data show CDR1 as LNHNV and CDR2 as YYDKDF (reference sequence). V was trimmed by 5 bases and J by 0 bases, leaving 25 bases between them. This CDR3 has 19 residues. In nucleotides, the CDR3 is TGTGCCACCAGCTTCCTCCCTGGACAGACCTCCATTCACCAAGAGACCCAGTACTTC. Translated, it gives CATSFLPGQTSIHQETQYF.

This clonotype was counted ten times or more. The V gene is TRBV12-3 or TRBV12-4, the J gene TRBJ1-1; TRBD1 might be the D (6 bases). The CDR3 totals 15 residues. V was shortened by 5 bases and J by 0 bases, with 13 bases between the two germline ends. Here the CDR3 reads CASSRTGQLNTEAFF. The CDR3 DNA follows: TGTGCCAGCAGTAGAACGGGACAACTGAACACTGAAGCTTTCTTT.

As regards this clonotype: A much larger clone sits a single nucleotide away, making a read error possible. The chain employs TRBV29-1 and TRBJ2-3; 7 bases match TRBD2. This CDR3 region has 13 residues. Germline lookup yields CDR1 SQVTM and CDR2 ANQGSEA. The trim removed 8 bases at V and 5 bases at J, leaving 10 bases unmatched. The CDR3 is CSPGTIFLDTQYF. Here the CDR3 DNA reads TGCAGCCCCGGGACTATTTTTTTAGATACGCAGTATTTT.

The chain combines TRBV5-1 with TRBJ2-3; D tentatively reads TRBD1 or TRBD2 (5 bases each). Trimming pared 7 bases from V and 2 bases from J, leaving 20 bases between. Germline V lookup: CDR1 SGHRS, CDR2 YFSETQ. The CDR3 has 16 amino acids. CDR3 amino acids: CASRITPGRYTDTQYF. The CDR3 DNA is TGCGCCAGCCGGATAACCCCGGGACGGTACACAGATACGCAGTATTTT.

This clonotype appeared a few times. The rearrangement uses TRBV28 and TRBJ1-3; 9 nucleotides agree with TRBD1. The germline gives CDR1 MDHEN, CDR2 SYDVKM. Trimming at V came to 5 bases and at J to 0 bases, leaving 5 bases not matched to a gene. The CDR3 is made up of 16 amino acids. Written as DNA, the CDR3 is TGTGCCAGCAGTCGTGGGACAGGGAGCTCTGGAAACACCATATATTTT. Residues: CASSRGTGSSGNTIYF.

CDR3 loop: CASSRSGTLKETQYF. CDR3 nucleotide sequence: TGTGCCAGCAGCCGGTCCGGGACTCTCAAAGAGACCCAGTACTTC. J is TRBJ2-5 and V is TRBV9, with a weak D call TRBD2 (6 bases). CDR1 and CDR2 (germline): SGDLS, YYNGEE. V dropped 4 bases and J dropped 3 bases, with 16 bases sitting between them. There are 15 residues in the CDR3.

The chain employs TRBV30 and TRBJ2-1; 8 bases agree with TRBD2. The V segment lost 4 bases and the J segment 16 bases; nucleotides outside the gene matches: 9. This CDR3 is 11 amino acids long. Germline V gene sequence: CDR1 GTSNPN, CDR2 SVGIG (reference sequence). CDR3 sequence (DNA): TGTGCCTGGACCCACGGGGGACTAGAATTCTTC. Translating it yields CAWTHGGLEFF.

This clonotype has just a few counts. The chain uses TRBV28 and TRBJ2-7; D is unclear. The CDR3 loop spans 17 amino acids. The ends were cut back, 1 base at V and 0 bases at J, with 16 bases in the middle. Germline-derived CDR1 and CDR2 are MDHEN and SYDVKM. In DNA, the CDR3 is TGTGCCAGCAGTTTATTAAGGTGGAGATCTTACTCCTACGAGCAGTACTTC. This gives the protein CASSLLRWRSYSYEQYF. Looking up the rest from reference TRBV28 and TRBJ2-7 gives the full variable domain: DVKVTQSSRYLVKRTGEKVFLECVQDMDHENMFWYRQDPGLGLRLIYFSYDVKMKEKGDIPEGYSVSREKKERFSLILESASTNQTSMYLCASSLLRWRSYSYEQYFGPGTRLTVT.

This clonotype has ten or more counts. The V gene is TRBV20-1, the J gene TRBJ2-1; TRBD2 is a possible D gene (6 bases). The CDR3 is 15 amino acids. Trimming shortened V by 3 bases and J by 9 bases, and 21 bases separated the two germline ends. The germline V gene has CDR1 DFQATT and CDR2 SNEGSKA (reference sequence). CDR3 sequence: CSASAGRTPWGEQFF. The CDR3 DNA sequence: TGCAGTGCTAGCGCGGGGAGGACCCCTTGGGGTGAGCAGTTCTTC.

This clonotype was counted between two and nine times. The genes are TRBV7-6 and TRBJ1-1; D is ambiguous. CDR3 length equals 16 residues. The V end lost 5 bases, the J end lost 4 bases, and 20 bases lay between the germline ends. Per germline, CDR1 SGHVS and CDR2 FNYEAQ. The CDR3 is CASSPRGSGSGTEAFF. In nucleotides, the CDR3 is TGTGCCAGCAGCCCCCGTGGGTCGGGTTCGGGCACTGAAGCTTTCTTT.

This clonotype was counted at least ten times. This rearrangement joins TRBV29-1 to TRBJ2-7; either TRBD1 or TRBD2 may fit D (5 bases each). The V gene's germline CDR1 is SQVTM and CDR2 ANQGSEA. The CDR3 length is 14 residues. Trimming took off 4 bases at V and 4 bases at J, with 17 bases between the two ends. The CDR3 sequence is CSVAGVGVEYEQYF. The CDR3 coding sequence is TGCAGCGTTGCCGGAGTGGGGGTTGAGTACGAGCAGTACTTC.

The chain links TRBV6-2 or TRBV6-3 to TRBJ2-3; 9 nucleotides align to TRBD2. Germline CDR1 MNHEY, CDR2 SVGEGT. V lost 1 base to trimming and J lost 6 bases; unmatched junction nucleotides: 8. This CDR3 comprises 16 residues. This CDR3 is CASSYLRREGRDTQYF. The CDR3 region has the DNA TGTGCCAGCAGTTACTTGCGGCGGGAGGGCCGGGATACGCAGTATTTT.

The genes are TRBV20-1 and TRBJ2-4, with D perhaps matching TRBD2 (6 bases). Trimming took 6 bases from V and 3 from J, leaving 27 bases between them. Germline V gives CDR1 DFQATT, CDR2 SNEGSKA (reference sequence). The CDR3 totals 18 residues. CDR3 in amino acids: CSAHPSPGRELVKNIQYF. In DNA, the CDR3 is TGCAGTGCCCACCCAAGTCCTGGTCGGGAGTTAGTCAAAAACATTCAGTACTTC.

This clonotype was observed a few times. The chain links TRBV28 to TRBJ1-2, with 10 bases lining up with TRBD1. Germline V gives CDR1 MDHEN, CDR2 SYDVKM. CDR3 length: 17 residues. V trimming: 2 bases; J trimming: 8 bases; junction bases outside the gene matches: 14. The CDR3 protein is CASSLQWPADRGLGYTF. CDR3 nucleotide sequence: TGTGCCAGCAGTTTACAGTGGCCGGCCGACAGGGGGCTGGGCTACACCTTC.

Only a few counts were recorded for this clonotype. The chain joins TRBV20-1 to TRBJ1-5; TRBD1 aligns across 8 bases. The CDR3 covers 17 residues. Germline CDR1 is DFQATT and CDR2 is SNEGSKA (reference sequence). Trimming took 5 bases from V and 0 from J; bases not matched to a gene: 12. The chain's CDR3 is CSAEFRQGRYSNQPQHF. The CDR3 coding sequence is TGCAGTGCTGAATTTAGACAGGGGAGATATAGCAATCAGCCCCAGCATTTT.

The table lists this clonotype with a few counts. The chain employs TRBV28 and TRBJ2-5; TRBD1 aligns across 7 bases. The germline gives CDR1 MDHEN, CDR2 SYDVKM. With V trimmed by 5 bases and J by 3 bases, 15 bases remained unmatched. There are 17 residues in the CDR3. CDR3 in amino acids: CASSPGRLDRWEETQYF. CDR3 bases: TGTGCCAGCAGTCCCGGTCGTCTGGACAGGTGGGAAGAGACCCAGTACTTC. The complete variable domain, with remaining parts taken from reference TRBV28 and TRBJ2-5, reads DVKVTQSSRYLVKRTGEKVFLECVQDMDHENMFWYRQDPGLGLRLIYFSYDVKMKEKGDIPEGYSVSREKKERFSLILESASTNQTSMYLCASSPGRLDRWEETQYFGPGTRLLVL.

J is TRBJ2-3 and V is TRBV11-2; the match to TRBD2 covers 7 bases. The germline gives CDR1 SGHAT, CDR2 FQNNGV. The CDR3 sequence is 16 residues long. V lost 2 bases and J lost 2; bases outside the gene matches: 7. The CDR3 spells CASSLKAGVYTDTQYF. The CDR3 DNA is TGTGCCAGCAGCTTAAAGGCGGGAGTATACACAGATACGCAGTATTTT.